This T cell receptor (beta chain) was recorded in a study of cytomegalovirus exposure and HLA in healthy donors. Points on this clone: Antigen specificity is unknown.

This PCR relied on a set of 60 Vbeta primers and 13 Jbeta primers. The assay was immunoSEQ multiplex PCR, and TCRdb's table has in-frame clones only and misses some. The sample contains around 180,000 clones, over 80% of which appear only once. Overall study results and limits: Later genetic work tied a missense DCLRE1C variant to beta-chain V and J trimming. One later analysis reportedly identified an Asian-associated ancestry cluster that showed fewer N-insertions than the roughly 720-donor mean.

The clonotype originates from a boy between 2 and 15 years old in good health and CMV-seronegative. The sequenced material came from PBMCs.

CDR3 DNA: TGTGCCAGCATCACAGGGCGGAACACCATATATTTT. As protein: CASITGRNTIYF. The chain is built from TRBV2 and TRBJ1-3; D might be TRBD1 (6 bases). V was cut by 7 bases and J by 7 bases, with 11 bases left in between. The CDR3 totals 12 residues. The V gene's germline CDR1 is SNHLY and CDR2 FYNNEI.